The present entry profiles one TCR beta chain with its context. Its target is unknown. Amplification of TCR beta CDR3 regions used RNA as the template. Using the HTBI primer set, a first-round RT-PCR was run on the TCR CDR3. TCRdb reprocessed the multiplex PCR reads with MiXCR, giving one entry per CDR3 protein. The repertoire consists of approximately 640,000 distinct CDR3 sequences, with around 15% occurring once and the leading ten covering about 3.8%. This specimen belongs to a study of T cells in Graves' hyperthyroidism and ophthalmopathy. Whole-study findings and limits: Ophthalmopathy was told apart from stable hyperthyroidism by a 13 V-J model. The model predicted ophthalmopathy a median about 6.6 months before onset.

Graves' hyperthyroidism was deemed stable absent ophthalmopathy progression within 18 months. Diagnosis of hyperthyroidism was new in patients aged 18 to 65, and its duration was under 2 months. Losses at the gene ends were 5 bases for V and 0 bases for J; bases not matched to a gene: 7. Germline lookup yields CDR1 DFQATT and CDR2 SNEGSKA (reference sequence). The CDR3 is 15 residues long. This TCR was recovered from a woman in her 30s with Graves' hyperthyroidism. Input material: blood. The chain couples TRBV20-1 to TRBJ1-1; 9 nucleotides line up with TRBD1. CDR3 protein: CSAPQGAQMNTEAFF. The CDR3, as DNA: TGCAGTGCTCCACAGGGGGCCCAGATGAACACTGAAGCTTTCTTT.